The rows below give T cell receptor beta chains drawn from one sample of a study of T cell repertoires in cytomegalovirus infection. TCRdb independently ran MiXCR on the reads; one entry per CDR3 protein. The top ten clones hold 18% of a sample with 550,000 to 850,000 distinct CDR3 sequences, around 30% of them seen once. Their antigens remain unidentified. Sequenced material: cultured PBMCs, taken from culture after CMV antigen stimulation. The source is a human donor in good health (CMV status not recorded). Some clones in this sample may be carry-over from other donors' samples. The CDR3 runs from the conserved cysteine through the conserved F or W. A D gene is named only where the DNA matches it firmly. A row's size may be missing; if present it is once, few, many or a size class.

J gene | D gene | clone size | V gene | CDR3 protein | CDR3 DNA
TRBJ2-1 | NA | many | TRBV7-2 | CASSLARSSYNEQFF | TGTGCCAGCAGCTTAGCGAGATCCTCCTACAATGAGCAGTTCTTC
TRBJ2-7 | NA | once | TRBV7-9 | CASNTGRVLYEQYF | TGTGCCAGCAACACGGGGCGGGTGCTGTACGAGCAGTACTTC
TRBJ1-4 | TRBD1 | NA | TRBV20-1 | CSALGGQGFNEKLFF | TGCAGTGCCCTTGGGGGACAGGGTTTTAATGAAAAACTGTTTTTT
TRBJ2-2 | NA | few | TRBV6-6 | CATRSLGGELFF | TGTGCCACCCGATCCCTTGGCGGGGAGCTGTTTTTT
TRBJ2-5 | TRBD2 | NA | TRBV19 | CASSTPLAGNQETQYF | TGTGCCAGTTCCACCCCACTAGCGGGCAATCAAGAGACCCAGTACTTC
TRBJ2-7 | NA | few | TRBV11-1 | CASSSCRGPGCEQYF | TGTGCCAGCAGCTCTTGTCGGGGGCCCGGCTGCGAGCAGTACTTC
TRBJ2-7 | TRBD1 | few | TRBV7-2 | CASRETGIYEQYF | TGTGCCAGCAGGGAGACAGGGATCTACGAGCAGTACTTC
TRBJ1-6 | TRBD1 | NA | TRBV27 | CASKQGGDSYNSPLHF | TGTGCCAGCAAGCAGGGGGGGGACTCCTATAATTCACCCCTCCACTTT
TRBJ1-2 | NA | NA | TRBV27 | CASSLDAYYYGYTF | TGTGCCAGCAGTTTAGATGCATACTACTATGGCTACACCTTC
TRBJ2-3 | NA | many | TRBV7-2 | CASSSKGGGVTSTDTQYF | TGTGCCAGCAGCTCGAAGGGAGGGGGGGTAACTAGCACAGATACGCAGTATTTT